A selection of T cell receptor beta chains follows, all from one sample in a study of blood T cells in healthy people across ages. Via MiXCR, TCRdb re-called the 5' RACE reads, giving one row per CDR3 protein. The sample contains fewer than 1,000,000 distinct CDR3 sequences, around half of which appear only once. The sample comprised blood. The receptors come from a man older than 75 in good health. CDR3s include the opening cysteine and the closing phenylalanine or tryptophan. A D gene is named only where the DNA matches it firmly. Some rows mark clone size as missing; the rest say once, few, many or name a class of expanded clone.

clone size: .
D gene: TRBD2
J gene: TRBJ2-3
V gene: TRBV24-1
CDR3 protein: CATSDDGTSGTDTQYF
CDR3 DNA: TGTGCCACCAGTGATGACGGGACTAGCGGGACAGATACGCAGTATTTT

clone size: .
D gene: .
J gene: TRBJ2-7
V gene: TRBV3-1
CDR3 protein: CASSRTLTERFYEQYF
CDR3 DNA: TGTGCCAGCAGCCGGACATTGACAGAGCGTTTCTACGAGCAGTACTTC

clone size: few
D gene: .
J gene: TRBJ2-3
V gene: TRBV6-4
CDR3 protein: CASSDSRGPDTQYF
CDR3 DNA: TGTGCCAGCAGTGACTCGCGGGGTCCAGATACGCAGTATTTT

clone size: few
D gene: .
J gene: TRBJ1-1
V gene: TRBV20-1
CDR3 protein: CSAAHPAREAFF
CDR3 DNA: TGCAGTGCTGCACACCCGGCACGGGAAGCTTTCTTT

clone size: .
D gene: TRBD1
J gene: TRBJ1-6
V gene: TRBV5-1
CDR3 protein: CASSSGGQYNSPLHF
CDR3 DNA: TGCGCCAGCAGCTCTGGGGGACAGTATAATTCACCCCTCCACTTT

clone size: .
D gene: .
J gene: TRBJ2-1
V gene: TRBV20-1
CDR3 protein: CSANRGGEQFF
CDR3 DNA: TGCAGTGCTAACAGGGGAGGTGAGCAGTTCTTC

clone size: once
D gene: TRBD2
J gene: TRBJ2-4
V gene: TRBV10-3
CDR3 protein: CAISVTPGLDVAKNIQYF
CDR3 DNA: TGTGCCATCAGTGTGACGCCGGGACTAGACGTGGCCAAAAACATTCAGTACTTC

clone size: .
D gene: TRBD2
J gene: TRBJ2-1
V gene: TRBV7-3
CDR3 protein: CASSLNGLGSNEQFF
CDR3 DNA: TGTGCCAGCAGCTTAAACGGACTAGGGTCCAATGAGCAGTTCTTC

clone size: .
D gene: TRBD2
J gene: TRBJ2-7
V gene: TRBV4-1
CDR3 protein: CASSQATSGRYEQYF
CDR3 DNA: TGCGCCAGCAGCCAGGCCACTAGCGGGAGGTACGAGCAGTACTTC

clone size: .
D gene: .
J gene: TRBJ2-7
V gene: TRBV2
CDR3 protein: CASSEGWGYEQYF
CDR3 DNA: TGTGCCAGCAGTGAAGGATGGGGCTACGAGCAGTACTTC

clone size: .
D gene: TRBD2
J gene: TRBJ2-1
V gene: TRBV12-3/TRBV12-4
CDR3 protein: CASSFRRLAIF
CDR3 DNA: TGTGCCAGCAGTTTCCGGCGACTAGCCATCTTC

clone size: .
D gene: TRBD1
J gene: TRBJ2-7
V gene: TRBV30
CDR3 protein: CAWSHPIKTGSEQYF
CDR3 DNA: TGTGCCTGGAGCCACCCAATAAAGACAGGGAGCGAGCAGTACTTC

clone size: .
D gene: .
J gene: TRBJ2-3
V gene: TRBV24-1
CDR3 protein: CATRAAERDTQYF
CDR3 DNA: TGTGCCACTCGCGCTGCGGAGCGTGATACGCAGTATTTT

clone size: .
D gene: TRBD1
J gene: TRBJ2-7
V gene: TRBV5-1
CDR3 protein: CASSARTGRSYEQYF
CDR3 DNA: TGCGCCAGCAGCGCCCGGACAGGGAGGTCCTACGAGCAGTACTTC

clone size: few
D gene: .
J gene: TRBJ2-3
V gene: TRBV13
CDR3 protein: CASSLRVNGQTDTQYF
CDR3 DNA: TGTGCCAGCAGCTTAAGAGTTAACGGACAAACAGATACGCAGTATTTT

clone size: few
D gene: .
J gene: TRBJ2-3
V gene: TRBV7-6
CDR3 protein: CASSRGTPSTDTQYF
CDR3 DNA: TGTGCCAGCAGCCGAGGGACTCCTAGCACAGATACGCAGTATTTT

clone size: .
D gene: .
J gene: TRBJ2-5
V gene: TRBV5-1
CDR3 protein: CASSFHGETQYF
CDR3 DNA: TGCGCCAGCAGCTTTCATGGAGAGACCCAGTACTTC

clone size: few
D gene: .
J gene: TRBJ2-1
V gene: TRBV9
CDR3 protein: CASSVRGTGAWDEQFF
CDR3 DNA: TGTGCCAGCAGCGTGCGAGGAACGGGAGCTTGGGATGAGCAGTTCTTC

clone size: .
D gene: .
J gene: TRBJ2-1
V gene: TRBV7-9
CDR3 protein: CASRTSYNEQFF
CDR3 DNA: TGTGCCAGCAGAACAAGTTACAATGAGCAGTTCTTC